These 21 T cell receptor beta chains originate from one sample sequenced in a study of cytomegalovirus exposure and HLA in healthy donors. The PCR ran on 60 Vbeta and 13 Jbeta primers. Clones were read by immunoSEQ multiplex PCR, and TCRdb kept only the in-frame ones, dropping some. The sample contains approximately 120,000 clones, 65% to 80% of which appear only once. Sequenced input: PBMCs. These receptors originate from an older woman in good health and CMV-seropositive.

V is TRBV19 and J is TRBJ1-1, with TRBD1 matching over 7 bases. J was trimmed by 4 bases and V by 4 bases; bases with no gene match: 6. The CDR3 has 14 residues. CDR1 and CDR2 (germline): LNHDA, SQIVND (reference sequence). The CDR3 nucleotides are TGTGCCAGTAGTAACCAGGGGGGCGTCACTGAAGCTTTCTTT. It yields the protein CASSNQGGVTEAFF.

This sequence joins TRBV19 and TRBJ1-1; 10 bases match TRBD1. The CDR3 totals 15 residues. The V gene end was trimmed by 5 bases and the J gene end by 4 bases; junction bases not matched to a gene: 7. Germline V gene data show CDR1 as LNHDA and CDR2 as SQIVND (reference sequence). The CDR3 loop reads CASSPRQGAITEAFF. Here the CDR3 DNA reads TGTGCCAGTAGTCCCAGACAGGGGGCAATCACTGAAGCTTTCTTT.

This clone occurred a few times. The CDR3 bases are TGCAGCGTCATAGCGGGGCTCAATGAGCAGTTCTTC. Translated, it gives CSVIAGLNEQFF. The chain is built from TRBV29-1 and TRBJ2-1; the match to TRBD2 covers 8 bases. V gave up 6 bases and J gave up 6 bases; unmatched junction bases: 4. Germline assignment: CDR1 SQVTM and CDR2 ANQGSEA. The CDR3 covers 12 residues.

The V call is TRBV30, the J call TRBJ1-3; no definite D call. Trimming stripped 1 base from V and 0 bases from J, with 10 bases between. Germline CDR1 and CDR2: GTSNPN and SVGIG (reference sequence). The CDR3 is made up of 15 amino acids. CDR3: CAWSADSISGNTIYF. The CDR3 nucleotides read TGTGCCTGGAGTGCGGACTCTATCTCTGGAAACACCATATATTTT.

The V gene is TRBV29-1, the J gene TRBJ2-7, with 7 nucleotides matching TRBD1. The CDR3 has 12 residues. Germline V gives CDR1 SQVTM, CDR2 ANQGSEA. The trim removed 5 bases at V and 2 bases at J, leaving 3 bases unmatched. The CDR3 DNA reads as TGCAGCGTTAAGGACAGGACCTACGAGCAGTACTTC. The encoded protein is CSVKDRTYEQYF.

The V gene is TRBV7-9, the J gene TRBJ2-5; D may be TRBD1 (6 bases). Germline lookup yields CDR1 SEHNR and CDR2 FQNEAQ (reference sequence). Trimming stripped 2 bases from V and 1 base from J, with 11 bases between. CDR3 size: 15 residues. CDR3 in DNA: TGTGCCAGCAGCTTACTCGACAGGATCCAAGAGACCCAGTACTTC. Protein sequence: CASSLLDRIQETQYF.

The chain links TRBV6-6 to TRBJ2-3, with TRBD2 matching over 14 bases. Germline CDR1 is MNHNY and CDR2 is SVGAGI (reference sequence). The CDR3 contains 15 residues. The ends lost 6 bases at V and 5 bases at J; junction bases unmatched: 4. This CDR3 reads CASSQGLAGEDTQYF. The DNA of the CDR3 is TGTGCCAGCAGCCAGGGACTAGCGGGGGAAGATACGCAGTATTTT.

The gene calls are TRBV19 and TRBJ2-7; 11 bases are a match to TRBD2. V gave up 2 bases and J gave up 4 bases; unmatched junction bases: 10. The CDR3 covers 17 residues. Germline loops: CDR1 LNHDA, CDR2 SQIVND (reference sequence). The CDR3 nucleotides are TGTGCCAGTAGTATATCTTTCTTGCTAGCGGGAGGATACGAGCAGTACTTC. It translates to CASSISFLLAGGYEQYF.

The chain recombines TRBV6-1 with TRBJ2-3, with 8 positions matching TRBD2. The CDR3 spans 15 residues. The V segment lost 8 bases and the J segment 0 bases; nucleotides outside the gene matches: 7. CDR1 MNHNS and CDR2 SASEGT come from the germline V gene. The CDR3 region is CASLRASGSTDTQYF. The CDR3 nucleotides are TGTGCCAGCTTGAGGGCTAGCGGGAGCACAGATACGCAGTATTTT.

The chain joins TRBV7-2 to TRBJ2-7; D perhaps matches TRBD2 (5 bases). The CDR3 consists of 13 residues. V was pared by 0 bases and J by 13 bases, with 16 bases between. Germline assignment: CDR1 SGHTA and CDR2 FQGNSA. DNA for the CDR3: TGTGCCAGCAGCTTAGCGCGGGTTGGTGGTATTTACTTC. This sequence encodes CASSLARVGGIYF.

This chain connects TRBV30 to TRBJ1-1; TRBD1 might be the D (5 bases). Per germline, CDR1 GTSNPN and CDR2 SVGIG (reference sequence). Trimming left V 3 bases short and J 8 bases short, with 19 bases between. The CDR3 length is 14 residues. The CDR3 loop reads CAWSGLLWGLEAFF. CDR3 DNA sequence: TGTGCCTGGAGCGGGTTGTTATGGGGACTCGAAGCTTTCTTT.

This clone came up once. The chain links TRBV5-8 to TRBJ2-5; TRBD1 agrees at 9 bases. With V trimmed by 1 base and J by 6 bases, 10 bases remained unmatched. This CDR3 contains 16 residues. Germline V gene data show CDR1 as SGHTS and CDR2 as YDEGEE. As DNA, the CDR3 is TGTGCCAGCAGCTTGAATTTCGGACAGGGGATCAAGACCCAGTACTTC. Encoded protein: CASSLNFGQGIKTQYF.

The chain recombines TRBV29-1 with TRBJ1-1; 9 bases agree with TRBD1. The CDR3 is made up of 15 amino acids. The germline V gene has CDR1 SQVTM and CDR2 ANQGSEA. V was clipped by 3 bases and J by 4 bases; unmatched bases: 9. This CDR3 is CSVERGQGMGTEAFF. CDR3 bases: TGCAGCGTTGAGAGGGGACAGGGAATGGGCACTGAAGCTTTCTTT. The full variable domain, its missing parts supplied by reference TRBV29-1 and TRBJ1-1, is SAVISQKPSRDICQRGTSLTIQCQVDSQVTMMFWYRQQPGQSLTLIATANQGSEATYESGFVIDKFPISRPNLTFSTLTVSNMSPEDSSIYLCSVERGQGMGTEAFFGQGTRLTVV.

This clone was counted only a few times. The chain joins TRBV2 to TRBJ1-5; no reliable D call. V lost 4 bases, J lost 4 bases, and 8 bases lay in between. The CDR3 covers 13 residues. In germline, CDR1 is SNHLY, CDR2 FYNNEI. The CDR3 bases are TGTGCCAGCAGTGTGGCCTTAAATCAGCCCCAGCATTTT. This sequence encodes CASSVALNQPQHF. The full variable domain, completed using reference TRBV2 and TRBJ1-5, is EPEVTQTPSHQVTQMGQEVILRCVPISNHLYFYWYRQILGQKVEFLVSFYNNEISEKSEIFDDQFSVERPDGSNFTLKIRSTKLEDSAMYFCASSVALNQPQHFGDGTRLSIL.

This clone was detected only once. The identical CDR3 is also encoded by other nucleotide sequences in the sample. This sequence joins TRBV4-2 and TRBJ2-7; D unclear. Germline assignment: CDR1 LGHNA and CDR2 YNFKEQ. The germline V and J ends were trimmed by 3 bases and 4 bases, with 19 bases remaining between them. The CDR3 loop spans 16 amino acids. CDR3 nucleotides: TGTGCCAGCAGCCAGTTTGTCAGTGGTCCCGATTACGAGCAGTACTTC. Translation gives CASSQFVSGPDYEQYF.

The chain couples TRBV29-1 to TRBJ2-3; 7 nucleotides align to TRBD2. This CDR3 spans 15 amino acids. J lost 2 bases, V lost 3 bases, and 8 bases had no gene match. Germline V gives CDR1 SQVTM, CDR2 ANQGSEA. The CDR3 region has the DNA TGCAGCGTTGAGGAGTCTAGCGGCCTCACAGATACGCAGTATTTT. Translating it yields CSVEESSGLTDTQYF.

The table lists this clone with a count of one. This rearrangement joins TRBV7-2 to TRBJ1-1; D might be TRBD1 (5 bases). Germline assignment: CDR1 SGHTA and CDR2 FQGNSA. CDR3 length: 13 residues. V lost 5 bases, J lost 5 bases, and 12 bases lay in between. The CDR3 DNA sequence: TGTGCCAGCAGCCAGCCCGGGGGAACTGAAGCTTTCTTT. Translated: CASSQPGGTEAFF.

This clone was counted only a few times. The genes are TRBV7-9 and TRBJ2-1; D possibly corresponds to TRBD2 (5 bases). This CDR3 spans 13 amino acids. Looked up from germline, CDR1 is SEHNR and CDR2 is FQNEAQ (reference sequence). Trimming pared 1 base from V and 9 bases from J, leaving 10 bases between. DNA of the CDR3: TGTGCCAGCAGCTTAGAGGGCGCGGGTGAGCAGTTCTTC. Translated: CASSLEGAGEQFF.

This clone was observed a few times. The chain couples TRBV19 to TRBJ1-4, with TRBD1 as a possible D gene (6 bases). The germline V and J ends were trimmed by 6 bases and 2 bases, with 10 bases remaining between them. The length of the CDR3 is 14 residues. Germline V CDR1 and CDR2: LNHDA, SQIVND (reference sequence). The CDR3 nucleotides are TGTGCCAGTAGGCAGGGGTTGACTAATGAAAAACTGTTTTTT. Translated, it gives CASRQGLTNEKLFF.

This clone was seen only once. The V and J genes are TRBV6-6 and TRBJ2-5, with D maybe TRBD1 (7 bases). The J call may not be correct, given that the DNA end is closer to TRBJ2-7. This CDR3 is 13 amino acids long. The germline V gene has CDR1 MNHNY and CDR2 SVGAGI (reference sequence). The CDR3 DNA reads TGTGCCAGCGGGCGGGACAGCGCCTACGAGCAGTACTTC. It translates to CASGRDSAYEQYF.

The chain links TRBV15 to TRBJ2-7; perhaps TRBD1 as D (6 bases). Trimming stripped 1 base from V and 0 bases from J, with 10 bases between. The CDR3 contains 15 residues. The germline gives CDR1 LNHNV, CDR2 YYDKDF (reference sequence). The CDR3 DNA reads as TGTGCCACCAGCAGAGCAAGGGGGAGCTCCTACGAGCAGTACTTC. Encoded protein: CATSRARGSSYEQYF.